One sample yielded the 9 T cell receptor beta chains listed below, sequenced in a study of T cell changes during pregnancy in multiple sclerosis. Assay used: immunoSEQ multiplex PCR; TCRdb lists only in-frame clones, some missing. Here the sample spans around 63,000 clones, 92% being singletons. The source material was peripheral blood, sampled after pregnancy. These TCRs come from a female donor with multiple sclerosis, enrolled in a pregnancy study.

The chain links TRBV11-2 to TRBJ2-1; TRBD2 matches 7 bases. Trimming at V came to 0 bases and at J to 3 bases, leaving 5 bases not matched to a gene. Germline CDR1 is SGHAT and CDR2 is FQNNGV. This CDR3 has 16 residues. The CDR3 spells CASSLDLGGGYNEQFF. The CDR3 DNA sequence: TGTGCCAGCAGCTTAGATCTCGGCGGGGGCTACAATGAGCAGTTCTTC.

The chain recombines TRBV28 with TRBJ1-4; 9 bases line up with TRBD1. There are 14 residues in the CDR3. CDR1 is MDHEN, CDR2 SYDVKM, per germline. V trimming: 6 bases; J trimming: 4 bases; junction bases outside the gene matches: 3. CDR3 residues: CASRGTGINEKLFF. DNA for the CDR3: TGTGCCAGCAGGGGGACAGGGATTAATGAAAAACTGTTTTTT.

The chain is built from TRBV7-3 and TRBJ1-1; unclear D gene. The CDR3 totals 13 residues. Trimming shortened V by 3 bases and J by 1 base, and 6 bases separated the two germline ends. CDR1 and CDR2 (germline): SGHTA, FQGTGA. CDR3 bases: TGTGCCAGCAGCTTGACGGGGAACACTGAAGCTTTCTTT. Protein sequence: CASSLTGNTEAFF.

J is TRBJ2-5 and V is TRBV18, with D uncertain. The germline V and J ends were trimmed by 2 bases and 2 bases, with 6 bases remaining between them. Germline assignment: CDR1 KGHSH and CDR2 LQKENI. The CDR3 extends over 13 amino acids. The DNA of the CDR3 is TGTGCCAGCTCACCAACGGTACAAGAGACCCAGTACTTC. Residues: CASSPTVQETQYF.

The chain recombines TRBV28 with TRBJ2-5; D is uncertain. Trimming took 7 bases from V and 3 from J, leaving 9 bases between them. CDR1 MDHEN and CDR2 SYDVKM come from the germline V gene. This CDR3 is 12 amino acids long. This CDR3 is CASNSRKETQYF. The CDR3, as DNA: TGTGCCAGCAATTCCCGTAAAGAGACCCAGTACTTC.

The V and J genes are TRBV28 and TRBJ1-2; TRBD1 matches 9 bases. Germline V CDR1 and CDR2: MDHEN, SYDVKM. The V and J ends lost 3 bases and 3 bases, in that order; junction bases with no gene match: 2. The CDR3 is 14 amino acids. As DNA, the CDR3 is TGTGCCAGCAGTTTGACAGGGGGGGACTATGGCTACACCTTC. It is translated as CASSLTGGDYGYTF.

The rearrangement joins TRBV27 to TRBJ2-2; D not resolved. CDR1 MNHEY and CDR2 SMNVEV come from the germline V gene (reference sequence). CDR3 length equals 12 residues. Trimming left V 4 bases short and J 7 bases short, with 7 bases between. CDR3 coding DNA: TGTGCCAGCAGTTCCCCCTTCGGGGAGCTGTTTTTT. Translated, it gives CASSSPFGELFF.

The chain links TRBV4-3 to TRBJ2-1, with 7 bases matching TRBD2. The CDR3 spans 14 residues. The ends lost 0 bases at V and 7 bases at J; junction bases unmatched: 3. Germline-derived CDR1 and CDR2 are LGHNA and YSLEER. The CDR3 region is CASSQDASGNEQFF. The CDR3 coding sequence is TGCGCCAGCAGCCAAGATGCTAGCGGTAATGAGCAGTTCTTC.

This clone was recorded once. The chain links TRBV7-3 to TRBJ1-1; possible D gene TRBD1, 6 bases. Per the germline V gene, CDR1 is SGHTA and CDR2 is FQGTGA. The CDR3 covers 13 residues. The V end was cut by 5 bases, the J end by 10 bases, with 17 bases between. The CDR3 spells CASSLQGRGPAFF. The DNA of the CDR3 is TGTGCCAGCAGCCTCCAGGGCAGGGGCCCAGCTTTCTTT.